Each of the 25 T cell receptor beta chains below was sequenced from the same sample in a study of blood T cell repertoires in COVID-19. Using immunoSEQ multiplex PCR, the repertoire was profiled, and TCRdb retains in-frame clones only, with some absent. This sample has about 210,000 clones, with about 91% found just once. Sequencing used peripheral blood. The receptor set was obtained from a young man with acute or convalescent COVID-19.

This clone occurred once. This chain links TRBV27 with TRBJ1-5, with 7 bases fitting TRBD1. Germline CDR1 MNHEY, CDR2 SMNVEV (reference sequence). The CDR3 runs to 15 residues. Trimming removed 7 bases from V and 6 bases from J; junction bases left unmatched: 12. DNA of the CDR3: TGTGCCAGCACTCTTTCTGGACAGGTATTTCAGCCCCAGCATTTT. Its protein product is CASTLSGQVFQPQHF.

Notes on this clone: The same CDR3 can be traced to other DNA sequences in this sample. V is TRBV2 and J is TRBJ1-2; the match to TRBD1 covers 7 bases. The V gene end was trimmed by 5 bases and the J gene end by 2 bases; junction bases not matched to a gene: 5. The CDR3 extends over 14 amino acids. In germline, CDR1 is SNHLY, CDR2 FYNNEI. CDR3 loop: CASSLQGTNYGYTF. Written as DNA, the CDR3 is TGTGCCAGCAGTCTACAGGGGACCAACTATGGCTACACCTTC.

This clone was picked up one time. The chain recombines TRBV29-1 with TRBJ1-1; D not resolved. CDR1 and CDR2 (germline): SQVTM, ANQGSEA. There are 14 residues in the CDR3. Trimming left V 1 base short and J 0 bases short, with 9 bases between. The CDR3 DNA is TGCAGCGTTGAAGGGCGGTGGTTGAACACTGAAGCTTTCTTT. Amino acid sequence: CSVEGRWLNTEAFF.

This chain joins TRBV27 and TRBJ2-7; D perhaps matches TRBD2 (6 bases). CDR3 length: 13 amino acids. Per the germline V gene, CDR1 is MNHEY and CDR2 is SMNVEV (reference sequence). Trimming pared 2 bases from V and 2 bases from J, leaving 7 bases between. CDR3 DNA sequence: TGTGCCAGCAGTTTAGCGGGAACCTACGAGCAGTACTTC. Its protein product is CASSLAGTYEQYF.

The chain recombines TRBV14 with TRBJ1-2, with D unclear. Trimming removed 1 base from V and 8 bases from J, with 14 bases in between. Germline CDR1 is SGHDN and CDR2 is FVKESK. The length of the CDR3 is 14 residues. CDR3 loop: CASSQVPAGSGYTF. CDR3 nucleotides: TGTGCCAGCAGCCAAGTTCCAGCGGGTTCGGGCTACACCTTC.

V and J are TRBV2 and TRBJ1-5; D might be TRBD1 (6 bases). Per the germline V gene, CDR1 is SNHLY and CDR2 is FYNNEI. The CDR3 is made up of 16 amino acids. Trimming removed 6 bases at V and 3 bases at J, with 18 bases between. The chain's CDR3 is CASSLGYRGANQPQHF. The CDR3 nucleotides are TGTGCCAGCAGCCTCGGTTATCGGGGGGCCAATCAGCCCCAGCATTTT.

This chain's CDR3 is CASSADSLLGYEQYF. The CDR3 nucleotides read TGTGCCAGCAGCGCCGACTCTCTCCTGGGCTACGAGCAGTACTTC. V usage is TRBV9 and J usage is TRBJ2-7, with D hard to call. CDR1 SGDLS and CDR2 YYNGEE come from the germline V gene. V dropped 3 bases and J dropped 3 bases, with 16 bases sitting between them. The CDR3 runs to 15 residues.

In this sample, this clone turned up once. The chain links TRBV20-1 to TRBJ2-1; D is uncertain. CDR1 DFQATT and CDR2 SNEGSKA come from the germline V gene (reference sequence). The V and J ends lost 3 bases and 2 bases respectively, with 8 bases between them. This CDR3 has 13 residues. The DNA of the CDR3 is TGCAGTGCTAGTTATCTAGCCTACAATGAGCAGTTCTTC. This sequence encodes CSASYLAYNEQFF.

V gene TRBV28 combines with J gene TRBJ2-6, with D uncertain. The germline V and J ends were trimmed by 5 bases and 0 bases, with 14 bases remaining between them. The length of the CDR3 is 17 residues. The germline V gene encodes CDR1 MDHEN and CDR2 SYDVKM. CDR3 protein: CASSTLFRDSGANVLTF. The CDR3 region has the DNA TGTGCCAGCAGTACGCTCTTCCGAGACTCTGGGGCCAACGTCCTGACTTTC. Combining the CDR3 with reference TRBV28 and TRBJ2-6 gives the whole variable domain DVKVTQSSRYLVKRTGEKVFLECVQDMDHENMFWYRQDPGLGLRLIYFSYDVKMKEKGDIPEGYSVSREKKERFSLILESASTNQTSMYLCASSTLFRDSGANVLTFGAGSRLTVL.

This clone was recorded many times. The chain links TRBV7-6 to TRBJ2-1; 7 bases align to TRBD2. With 3 bases clipped from V and 6 bases from J, the junction kept 8 bases outside the gene matches. The germline CDR1 and CDR2 sequences are SGHVS and FNYEAQ. The CDR3 extends over 15 amino acids. This CDR3 is CASSFGLGLSNEQFF. DNA for the CDR3: TGTGCCAGCAGCTTCGGACTAGGGTTGTCCAATGAGCAGTTCTTC. Drawing the rest from reference TRBV7-6 and TRBJ2-1, the complete variable domain is GAGVSQSPRYKVTKRGQDVALRCDPISGHVSLYWYRQALGQGPEFLTYFNYEAQQDKSGLPNDRFSAERPEGSISTLTIQRTEQRDSAMYRCASSFGLGLSNEQFFGPGTRLTVL.

The gene calls are TRBV15 and TRBJ2-2, with 7 bases matching TRBD2. The CDR3 is made up of 16 amino acids. Germline V gives CDR1 LNHNV, CDR2 YYDKDF (reference sequence). With 7 bases clipped from V and 2 bases from J, the junction kept 10 bases outside the gene matches. The CDR3 loop is CATKEPGLRNTGELFF. The CDR3 DNA sequence: TGTGCCACCAAGGAACCGGGACTACGCAACACCGGGGAGCTGTTTTTT.

This rearrangement joins TRBV19 to TRBJ1-1; 8 nucleotides agree with TRBD1. Germline V gene lookup returns CDR1 LNHDA and CDR2 SQIVND (reference sequence). The CDR3 is 17 amino acids. The V and J ends lost 3 bases and 6 bases, in that order; junction bases with no gene match: 15. The CDR3 DNA reads as TGTGCCAGTAGTATGAAGGACAGGGTCTCCTCAAACGCTGAAGCTTTCTTT. Amino acids: CASSMKDRVSSNAEAFF.

The V gene is TRBV6-5, the J gene TRBJ1-6; tentative D call: TRBD1 (5 bases). V was trimmed by 8 bases and J by 8 bases, leaving 16 bases between them. The CDR3 totals 14 residues. The germline gives CDR1 MNHEY, CDR2 SVGAGI. In DNA, the CDR3 is TGTGCCAGCCGGGTGGACATATCTGATTCACCCCTCCACTTT. As protein: CASRVDISDSPLHF.

The chain recombines TRBV6-1 with TRBJ2-7, with 7 bases matching TRBD2. Germline V gene sequence: CDR1 MNHNS, CDR2 SASEGT. The J segment lost 9 bases and the V segment lost 1 base, leaving 3 bases of the junction unmatched. The CDR3 loop spans 12 amino acids. CDR3 region: CASSEGRLAQYF. The CDR3, as DNA: TGTGCCAGCAGTGAAGGGAGACTAGCGCAGTACTTC.

The V gene is TRBV3-1 (or the pseudogene TRBV3-2), the J gene TRBJ1-6; no firm D call. The CDR3 is 17 residues long. Deletions cut 0 bases from V and 0 bases from J, with 9 bases between. Germline V lookup: CDR1 LGHDT, CDR2 YNNKEL (reference sequence). CDR3 sequence: CASSQDVGSSYNSPLHF. CDR3 nucleotides: TGTGCCAGCAGCCAAGATGTGGGCAGCTCCTATAATTCACCCCTCCACTTT.

V is TRBV4-1 and J is TRBJ2-7; 10 bases are a match to TRBD2. The CDR3 contains 16 residues. V lost 0 bases to trimming and J lost 3 bases; unmatched junction nucleotides: 5. Germline CDR1 reads MGHRA; CDR2 reads YSYEKL. CDR3 sequence reads: CASSQDQSGRVYEQYF. CDR3 nucleotides: TGCGCCAGCAGCCAAGATCAAAGCGGGAGGGTCTACGAGCAGTACTTC.

This clone was counted only a few times. V is TRBV7-9 and J is TRBJ2-7; TRBD2 agrees at 11 bases. The germline V gene has CDR1 SEHNR and CDR2 FQNEAQ (reference sequence). The CDR3 runs 16 residues. V lost 5 bases, J lost 0 bases, and 6 bases stayed unmatched. In nucleotides, the CDR3 is TGTGCCAGCAGCCCAAAACTAGCGGGGGCCTCCTACGAGCAGTACTTC. Protein sequence: CASSPKLAGASYEQYF.

The sample holds one count of this clone. A single base separates this from a much larger clone, so it may be a read error. V usage is TRBV19 and J usage is TRBJ1-1, with 7 nucleotides matching TRBD1. The V segment lost 6 bases and the J segment 1 base; nucleotides outside the gene matches: 2. Germline values: CDR1 LNHDA, CDR2 SQIVND (reference sequence). The CDR3 extends over 13 amino acids. The CDR3 protein is CASSRDRNTEAFF. In DNA, the CDR3 is TGTGCCAGTAGCCGGGACAGGAACACTGAAGCTTTCTTT.

J is TRBJ2-5 and V is TRBV25-1; possibly TRBD1 for D (6 bases). The CDR3 runs 13 residues. Trimming removed 2 bases at V and 8 bases at J, with 12 bases between. Germline V gene data show CDR1 as MGHDK and CDR2 as SYGVNS. As DNA, the CDR3 is TGTGCCAGCAGTGAACTCAGTGGGGGCACCCAGTACTTC. It yields the protein CASSELSGGTQYF.

The chain combines TRBV30 with TRBJ1-5, with D hard to call. From germline, CDR1 is GTSNPN and CDR2 SVGIG (reference sequence). This CDR3 is 17 amino acids long. V lost 4 bases and J 1 base, leaving 20 bases between the germline ends. The CDR3 region is CAWTLKETGESNQPQHF. The CDR3 DNA reads TGTGCCTGGACCTTAAAGGAGACCGGGGAAAGCAATCAGCCCCAGCATTTT.

The chain couples TRBV28 to TRBJ1-1, with D uncertain. The V gene's germline CDR1 is MDHEN and CDR2 SYDVKM. V was pared by 7 bases and J by 2 bases, with 14 bases between. This CDR3 is built from 14 residues. CDR3 sequence reads: CASIHSPPNTEAFF. CDR3 coding DNA: TGTGCCAGCATACACAGCCCGCCTAACACTGAAGCTTTCTTT.

CDR3 DNA: TGTGCCAGCAGTTTAGCGGGTCGCACAGATACGCAGTATTTT. As protein: CASSLAGRTDTQYF. V is TRBV9 and J is TRBJ2-3; 7 positions match TRBD2. The germline CDR1 and CDR2 sequences are SGDLS and YYNGEE. There are 14 residues in the CDR3. V was clipped by 5 bases and J by 1 base; unmatched bases: 4.

This chain joins TRBV5-6 and TRBJ1-4, with 9 bases aligning to TRBD1. CDR1 is SGHDT and CDR2 is YYEEEE in the germline V gene. After removal of 1 base from V and 6 bases from J, the junction contained 1 base not matched to a gene. The CDR3 totals 14 residues. CDR3 nucleotides: TGTGCCAGCAGCTTGACAGGGGGCTATGAAAAACTGTTTTTT. Encoded protein: CASSLTGGYEKLFF.

This chain joins TRBV5-4 and TRBJ2-7; D is possibly TRBD2 (5 bases). The CDR3 contains 14 residues. V lost 0 bases, J lost 6 bases, and 13 bases lay in between. Germline assignment: CDR1 SGHNT and CDR2 YYREEE (reference sequence). The CDR3 bases are TGTGCCAGCAGCTTGGAGAGGGTTCGAGGCGAGCAGTACTTC. Its protein product is CASSLERVRGEQYF. The whole variable domain, remainder taken from reference TRBV5-4 and TRBJ2-7, is ETGVTQSPTHLIKTRGQQVTLRCSSQSGHNTVSWYQQALGQGPQFIFQYYREEENGRGNFPPRFSGLQFPNYSSELNVNALELDDSALYLCASSLERVRGEQYFGPGTRLTVT.

This chain links TRBV6-5 with TRBJ2-7, with 12 bases aligning to TRBD1. Per the germline V gene, CDR1 is MNHEY and CDR2 is SVGAGI. The CDR3 consists of 15 residues. J gave up 4 bases and V 6 bases, and 7 bases lay outside the gene matches. CDR3 bases: TGTGCCAGCAGGCCCGGGACAGGGGGCAGGTACGAGCAGTACTTC. It translates to CASRPGTGGRYEQYF.